This T cell receptor (beta chain) was recovered during a study of cytomegalovirus exposure and HLA in healthy donors. The overall study: Within an early data release were about 85 million unique TCRs drawn from HLA-typed donors.

Despite likely unrecorded immune exposures, the donors were nominally healthy at the time of sampling. A word on this clone: Its antigen is not known.

The ends were cut back, 3 bases at V and 2 bases at J, with 10 bases in the middle. The germline V gene has CDR1 MNHNS and CDR2 SASEGT. CDR3 length: 15 residues. A multiplex PCR was run with 60 Vbeta primers and 13 Jbeta primers. Generated by immunoSEQ multiplex PCR, the TCRdb table keeps only in-frame clones and is missing some. The sample yields fewer than 140,000 clones, roughly 74% seen once. Study-level points and caveats: Among TCR beta chains, those listed as cytomegalovirus-associated numbered fewer than 200. Per a prior analysis, the majority of TCR beta V segments were productive roughly 90% or roughly 30% of the time.

Sequencing was carried out using PBMCs. The receptor was derived from a middle-aged man in good health and CMV-seronegative. J is TRBJ1-4 and V is TRBV6-1; possible D gene TRBD1, 6 bases. This chain's CDR3 is CASSDPGGTNEKLFF. The DNA for the CDR3 is TGTGCCAGCAGTGATCCGGGGGGCACTAATGAAAAACTGTTTTTT.